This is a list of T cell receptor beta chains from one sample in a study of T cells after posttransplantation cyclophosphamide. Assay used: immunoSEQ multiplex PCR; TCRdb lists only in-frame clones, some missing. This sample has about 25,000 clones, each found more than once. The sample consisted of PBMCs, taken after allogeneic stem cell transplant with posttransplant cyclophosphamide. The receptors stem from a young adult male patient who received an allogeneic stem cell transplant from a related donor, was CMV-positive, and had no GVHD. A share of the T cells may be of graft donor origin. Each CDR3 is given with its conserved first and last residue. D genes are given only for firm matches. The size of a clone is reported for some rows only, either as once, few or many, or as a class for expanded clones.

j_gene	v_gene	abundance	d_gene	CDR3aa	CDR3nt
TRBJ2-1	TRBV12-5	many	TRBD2	CASGLAEGLAAYNEQFF	TGTGCTAGTGGTTTGGCAGAGGGACTAGCGGCCTACAATGAGCAGTTCTTC
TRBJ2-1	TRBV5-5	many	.	CASSLVLARHEQFF	TGTGCCAGCAGCTTGGTCCTAGCTCGGCATGAGCAGTTCTTC
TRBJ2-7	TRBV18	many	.	CASSQGQEPYEQYF	TGTGCCAGCTCACAGGGACAAGAACCCTACGAGCAGTACTTC
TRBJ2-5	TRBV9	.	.	CASSGTGSQETQYF	TGTGCCAGCAGCGGGACGGGGTCCCAAGAGACCCAGTACTTC
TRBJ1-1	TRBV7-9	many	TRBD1	CASSPGRGQIVEAFF	TGTGCCAGCAGCCCCGGCAGGGGACAGATAGTTGAAGCTTTCTTT
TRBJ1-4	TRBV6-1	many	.	CASSGWTVPSNEKLFF	TGTGCCAGCAGTGGCTGGACAGTCCCTTCAAATGAAAAACTGTTTTTT
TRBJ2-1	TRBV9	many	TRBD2	CASSSTRRGGSNEQFF	TGTGCCAGCAGCTCAACCAGGCGGGGGGGCTCCAATGAGCAGTTCTTC
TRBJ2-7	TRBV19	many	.	CASSMSPQGYEQYF	TGTGCCAGTAGTATGTCCCCGCAGGGATACGAGCAGTACTTC
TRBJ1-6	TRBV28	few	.	CASSLAVSPLHF	TGTGCCAGCAGTCTAGCAGTTTCACCCCTCCACTTT
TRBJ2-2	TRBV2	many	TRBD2	CASSGRTSGESGGELFF	TGTGCCAGCAGTGGCAGGACTAGCGGGGAGTCCGGCGGGGAGCTGTTTTTT
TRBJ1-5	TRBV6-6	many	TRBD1	CASTRTGSMPQHF	TGTGCCAGCACCCGGACAGGGTCTATGCCCCAGCATTTT
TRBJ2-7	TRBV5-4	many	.	CASSLGSSAYEQYF	TGTGCCAGCAGCTTGGGTAGTAGCGCCTACGAGCAGTACTTC